A single sample is the source of the 28 T cell receptor beta chains below, sequenced in a study of OX40 agonist ivuxolimab in advanced cancers. The protocol was immunoSEQ multiplex PCR, while the TCRdb copy is restricted to in-frame clones and leaves out a portion. The sample shows 100,000 or so clones, approximately 90% of them seen only once. The specimen was CD4+ or CD8+ T cells sorted from blood, collected in a trial of the OX40 agonist ivuxolimab. The receptors were gathered from an adult with an advanced solid tumor such as melanoma, head and neck, liver or kidney cancer.

V and J are TRBV6-5 and TRBJ2-1; no definite D call. The CDR3 is made up of 15 amino acids. Trimming cost V 5 bases and J 1 base, with 12 bases left between them. CDR1 MNHEY and CDR2 SVGAGI come from the germline V gene. The DNA for the CDR3 is TGTGCCAGCAGTCGCTTGGTGAGATCCTACAATGAGCAGTTCTTC. Translation: CASSRLVRSYNEQFF.

V usage is TRBV11-3 and J usage is TRBJ2-3; no reliable D call. Germline V gene lookup returns CDR1 SGHNT and CDR2 YENEEA. Deletions cut 5 bases from V and 0 bases from J, with 9 bases between. The CDR3 consists of 14 residues. CDR3 region: CASSEVASTDTQYF. Here the CDR3 DNA reads TGTGCCAGCAGCGAGGTGGCCAGCACAGATACGCAGTATTTT.

This sequence joins TRBV18 and TRBJ1-2; TRBD1 agrees at 7 bases. Germline V gene sequence: CDR1 KGHSH, CDR2 LQKENI. The ends lost 3 bases at V and 5 bases at J; junction bases unmatched: 6. CDR3 size: 14 residues. Here the CDR3 DNA reads TGTGCCAGCTCACCCGGGACAGAGAAGTATGGCTACACCTTC. Protein: CASSPGTEKYGYTF. The full variable domain, its missing parts supplied by reference TRBV18 and TRBJ1-2, is NAGVMQNPRHLVRRRGQEARLRCSPMKGHSHVYWYRQLPEEGLKFMVYLQKENIIDESGMPKERFSAEFPKEGPSILRIQQVVRGDSAAYFCASSPGTEKYGYTFGSGTRLTVV.

The chain couples TRBV7-2 to TRBJ2-1; D not certain. The CDR3 sequence is 12 residues long. Germline loops: CDR1 SGHTA, CDR2 FQGNSA. Between the trimmed V and J ends, which lost 5 bases and 9 bases, there was a span of 11 bases. CDR3 coding DNA: TGTGCCAGCAGCCGACCAAGTGGTGAGCAGTTCTTC. As protein: CASSRPSGEQFF. The full variable domain, completed using reference TRBV7-2 and TRBJ2-1, is GAGVSQSPSNKVTEKGKDVELRCDPISGHTALYWYRQSLGQGLEFLIYFQGNSAPDKSGLPSDRFSAERTGGSVSTLTIQRTQQEDSAVYLCASSRPSGEQFFGPGTRLTVL.

The J gene is TRBJ2-1, the V gene TRBV11-3; weak D call: TRBD1 (6 bases). Germline CDR1 SGHNT, CDR2 YENEEA. The CDR3 length is 18 residues. The V end was cut by 7 bases, the J end by 8 bases, with 30 bases between. CDR3 bases: TGTGCCAGCACCCCTGGGGAGACATTGGCTGGGGGCAAAGATGAGCAGTTCTTC. This encodes CASTPGETLAGGKDEQFF.

Only one count was recorded for this clone. The J gene is TRBJ2-2, the V gene TRBV11-3; D remains ambiguous. CDR1 is SGHNT and CDR2 is YENEEA in the germline V gene. Trimming pared 5 bases from V and 7 bases from J, leaving 20 bases between. The CDR3 spans 16 residues. The CDR3 DNA follows: TGTGCCAGCAGCCCCCCCCTTTCACGTGCCGGCGGGGAGCTGTTTTTT. Protein product: CASSPPLSRAGGELFF.

This chain links TRBV7-2 with TRBJ1-2, with D uncertain. Trimming removed 1 base from V and 1 base from J, with 4 bases in between. CDR1 and CDR2 (germline): SGHTA, FQGNSA. The CDR3 is 13 amino acids. The CDR3 region is CASSLGVNYGYTF. DNA for the CDR3: TGTGCCAGCAGCTTAGGAGTTAACTATGGCTACACCTTC. The full variable domain, its missing parts supplied by reference TRBV7-2 and TRBJ1-2, is GAGVSQSPSNKVTEKGKDVELRCDPISGHTALYWYRQSLGQGLEFLIYFQGNSAPDKSGLPSDRFSAERTGGSVSTLTIQRTQQEDSAVYLCASSLGVNYGYTFGSGTRLTVV.

The V gene is TRBV7-3, the J gene TRBJ2-7, with D perhaps TRBD1 (6 bases). The CDR3 runs to 12 residues. The germline V and J ends were trimmed by 7 bases and 6 bases, with 13 bases remaining between them. The V gene's germline CDR1 is SGHTA and CDR2 FQGTGA. DNA of the CDR3: TGTGCCAGCATCTATATGGGGGCCGAGCAGTACTTC. Its translation: CASIYMGAEQYF.

The chain has TRBV7-2 and TRBJ1-1; D not resolved. V lost 5 bases, J lost 0 bases, and 13 bases lay in between. Germline V CDR1 and CDR2: SGHTA, FQGNSA. The length of the CDR3 is 15 residues. CDR3 nucleotides: TGTGCCAGCAGCCGGGGTTACGCCATGAACACTGAAGCTTTCTTT. Protein product: CASSRGYAMNTEAFF.

The rearrangement links TRBV4-3 to TRBJ1-5; 10 bases agree with TRBD1. The ends lost 0 bases at V and 9 bases at J; junction bases unmatched: 8. CDR3 length: 16 amino acids. Germline V gene lookup returns CDR1 LGHNA and CDR2 YSLEER. The CDR3 DNA reads as TGCGCCAGCAGCCAAGACCCCAGACAGGGGGCGTGGCCCCAGCATTTT. The encoded protein is CASSQDPRQGAWPQHF.

This rearrangement joins TRBV11-2 to TRBJ2-5, with D perhaps TRBD2 (5 bases). Deletions cut 3 bases from V and 0 bases from J, with 11 bases between. The germline CDR1 and CDR2 sequences are SGHAT and FQNNGV. This CDR3 contains 15 residues. The CDR3 coding sequence is TGTGCCAGCAGCTTCGGACTTCTATACCAAGAGACCCAGTACTTC. Translated: CASSFGLLYQETQYF.

This rearrangement joins TRBV14 to TRBJ2-4; TRBD1 might be the D (6 bases). The CDR3 sequence is 18 residues long. Germline V CDR1 and CDR2: SGHDN, FVKESK. Trimming took off 4 bases at V and 2 bases at J, with 21 bases between the two ends. The CDR3 loop is CASSPRLVRGYPKNIQYF. The DNA for the CDR3 is TGTGCCAGCAGCCCTCGTCTAGTGAGGGGGTACCCCAAAAACATTCAGTACTTC. Full variable domain (missing parts from reference TRBV14 and TRBJ2-4): EAGVTQFPSHSVIEKGQTVTLRCDPISGHDNLYWYRRVMGKEIKFLLHFVKESKQDESGMPNNRFLAERTGGTYSTLKVQPAELEDSGVYFCASSPRLVRGYPKNIQYFGAGTRLSVL.

This chain uses TRBV18 with TRBJ1-2, with D hard to call. The V end lost 3 bases, the J end lost 7 bases, and 9 bases lay between the germline ends. The CDR3 spans 12 residues. Looked up from germline, CDR1 is KGHSH and CDR2 is LQKENI. The CDR3 reads CASSPTDTGYTF. CDR3 DNA: TGTGCCAGCTCACCTACAGATACTGGCTACACCTTC.

The V gene is TRBV11-3, the J gene TRBJ2-5; 8 positions agree with TRBD1. The germline V gene encodes CDR1 SGHNT and CDR2 YENEEA. V was pared by 0 bases and J by 5 bases, with 8 bases of the junction left unmatched. The CDR3 has 16 residues. The CDR3 region is CASSLDFRQGRETQYF. CDR3 coding DNA: TGTGCCAGCAGCTTAGATTTCAGACAGGGGAGGGAGACCCAGTACTTC.

The chain employs TRBV23-1 and TRBJ2-2; D may be TRBD2 (6 bases). TRBV23-1 is assigned to the ORF class and has an uncertain function. With 0 bases removed from V and 5 bases from J, the gap between germline ends came to 25 bases. CDR3 length: 20 residues. The CDR3 region is CASSQSPTGRERNETGELFF. CDR3 nucleotides: TGCGCCAGCAGTCAATCGCCCACAGGACGGGAGCGGAACGAAACCGGGGAGCTGTTTTTT.

The V gene is TRBV6-6, the J gene TRBJ2-5; D gene uncertain. This CDR3 region has 13 residues. Germline assignment: CDR1 MNHNY and CDR2 SVGAGI (reference sequence). Trimming removed 4 bases at V and 4 bases at J, with 10 bases between. Here the CDR3 DNA reads TGTGCCAGCAGTTCTGTAGCCCGAGAGACCCAGTACTTC. Its protein is CASSSVARETQYF.

V and J are TRBV18 and TRBJ1-1; weak D call: TRBD1 (5 bases). V lost 3 bases and J lost 4, with 12 bases in between. The CDR3 runs to 14 residues. Germline V lookup: CDR1 KGHSH, CDR2 LQKENI. CDR3 sequence: CASSPSQVATEAFF. CDR3 coding DNA: TGTGCCAGCTCACCCTCACAGGTTGCCACTGAAGCTTTCTTT.

CDR3 in amino acids: CASSKGHDYYEQYF. The CDR3 bases are TGTGCCAGCAGTAAGGGTCACGACTATTATGAGCAGTACTTC. The genes are TRBV6-5 and TRBJ2-7; the D gene is possibly TRBD2 (5 bases). Germline V gene data show CDR1 as MNHEY and CDR2 as SVGAGI. V was pared by 5 bases and J by 7 bases, with 18 bases between. This CDR3 is 14 amino acids long.

The chain combines TRBV4-3 with TRBJ2-4; 7 nucleotides align to TRBD1. Germline assignment: CDR1 LGHNA and CDR2 YSLEER. V dropped 1 base and J dropped 3; count of bases not matched to a gene: 6. The CDR3 totals 16 residues. CDR3 residues: CASSQALRDSKNIQYF. The CDR3 DNA sequence: TGCGCCAGCAGCCAAGCCCTCCGGGACAGCAAAAACATTCAGTACTTC.

The CDR3 spells CASSHSRRGGTEAFF. CDR3 in DNA: TGTGCCAGCAGCCACTCACGGCGGGGCGGCACTGAAGCTTTCTTT. This chain joins TRBV4-2 and TRBJ1-1; D is perhaps TRBD1 (5 bases). The CDR3 consists of 15 residues. V was trimmed by 3 bases and J by 4 bases, leaving 15 bases between them. CDR1 is LGHNA, CDR2 YNFKEQ, per germline.

The V call is TRBV10-3, the J call TRBJ1-2; maybe TRBD1 (5 bases). V lost 0 bases and J lost 1, with 12 bases in between. Germline assignment: CDR1 ENHRY and CDR2 SYGVKD. The CDR3 spans 16 residues. The DNA for the CDR3 is TGTGCCATCAGTGAGTCAGCTGGGACCCTTAACTATGGCTACACCTTC. It is translated as CAISESAGTLNYGYTF.

The rearrangement links TRBV6-5 to TRBJ1-2; maybe TRBD1 (6 bases). The CDR3 length is 14 residues. Trimming left V 6 bases short and J 4 bases short, with 15 bases between. Germline assignment: CDR1 MNHEY and CDR2 SVGAGI. DNA of the CDR3: TGTGCCAGCAGCAACAGGGAGAGGGGCTATGGCTACACCTTC. Translated: CASSNRERGYGYTF.

The rearrangement joins TRBV30 to TRBJ2-3; 7 bases are shared with TRBD2. The germline V gene has CDR1 GTSNPN and CDR2 SVGIG (reference sequence). The CDR3 consists of 15 residues. Trimming took 0 bases from V and 7 from J; bases not matched to a gene: 10. The CDR3 loop is CAWSVGMGSGYTQYF. The CDR3 nucleotides read TGTGCCTGGAGTGTAGGGATGGGTAGCGGGTATACGCAGTATTTT.

The count of this clone is one. Other DNA sequences of this sample code for an identical CDR3. J is TRBJ2-1 and V is TRBV5-1; TRBD2 matches at 12 bases. This CDR3 contains 17 residues. J was trimmed by 5 bases and V by 1 base; bases with no gene match: 7. CDR1 SGHRS and CDR2 YFSETQ come from the germline V gene. For the CDR3, the DNA is TGCGCCAGCAGCTTGTCCTCCCTAGCGGGAGGGGACAATGAGCAGTTCTTC. This sequence encodes CASSLSSLAGGDNEQFF.

The rearrangement links TRBV4-1 to TRBJ2-5; D tentatively fits TRBD1 or TRBD2 (5 bases each). Trimming removed 4 bases at V and 2 bases at J, with 17 bases between. The CDR3 contains 16 residues. Germline V gene sequence: CDR1 MGHRA, CDR2 YSYEKL. The CDR3 reads CASSLFSGTGQETQYF. Written as DNA, the CDR3 is TGCGCCAGCAGCCTATTTTCCGGGACGGGACAAGAGACCCAGTACTTC.

The chain links TRBV11-2 to TRBJ2-7; 9 positions agree with TRBD2. The CDR3 covers 15 residues. Trimming took 3 bases from V and 2 from J; bases not matched to a gene: 5. Germline CDR1 and CDR2: SGHAT and FQNNGV. The CDR3 loop reads CASSLTSGTPYEQYF. In DNA form, the CDR3 reads TGTGCCAGCAGCTTGACTAGCGGTACTCCCTACGAGCAGTACTTC.

The chain links TRBV27 to TRBJ1-2, with 8 bases matching TRBD1. This CDR3 is 15 amino acids long. The J segment lost 5 bases and the V segment lost 4 bases, leaving 9 bases of the junction unmatched. Germline values: CDR1 MNHEY, CDR2 SMNVEV (reference sequence). The chain's CDR3 is CASSSGQGRGYGYTF. CDR3 in DNA: TGTGCCAGCAGTTCCGGACAGGGAAGAGGATATGGCTACACCTTC.

The V and J genes are TRBV30 and TRBJ2-5, with TRBD2 identical over 10 bases. The DNA end is a closer match to TRBJ2-7, so the J assignment may be wrong. This CDR3 is 18 amino acids long. The germline V gene encodes CDR1 GTSNPN and CDR2 SVGIG (reference sequence). The CDR3 sequence: CAWSVRLASGGTVHEQYF. CDR3 bases: TGTGCCTGGAGTGTACGTCTGGCTAGCGGGGGTACGGTCCACGAGCAGTACTTC.